This is a list of T cell receptor beta chains from one sample in a study of T cells after yellow fever vaccination. In TCRdb, the 5' RACE reads were re-called with MiXCR into one record per CDR3 protein. The table records about 400,000 distinct CDR3 sequences, 6.2% of them present only once. Sample: PBMCs, taken 5 days after the yellow fever booster vaccination. The receptor set was obtained from a man aged 25-45 years who received the YFV17D yellow fever vaccine. The CDR3 runs from the conserved cysteine through the conserved F or W. Each record gives: V gene, clone size, D gene, J gene, CDR3 protein, CDR3 DNA. A D gene is named only where the DNA matches it firmly. The listing skips clone size in some rows; elsewhere it reads once, few, many or a size class.

TRBV5-5	-	-	TRBJ2-3	CASSLGVHPGDTQYF	TGTGCCAGCAGCTTAGGAGTTCACCCAGGAGATACGCAGTATTTT
TRBV7-2	few	TRBD2	TRBJ2-7	CASSSPAGTSEQYF	TGTGCCAGCAGCTCCCCTGCCGGGACTAGCGAGCAGTACTTC
TRBV7-2	few	-	TRBJ1-6	CASRLGVSENSPLHF	TGTGCCAGCCGCCTGGGGGTCTCGGAGAATTCACCCCTCCACTTT
TRBV7-2	many	-	TRBJ2-2	CASSLFPGELFF	TGTGCCAGCAGCCTATTTCCCGGGGAGCTGTTTTTT
TRBV27	many	-	TRBJ2-7	CASSPLTSYEQYF	TGTGCCAGCAGTCCCTTAACCTCCTACGAGCAGTACTTC
TRBV20-1	-	-	TRBJ2-5	CSARFGRGKETQYF	TGCAGTGCTAGGTTCGGGAGAGGAAAAGAGACCCAGTACTTC
TRBV4-2	few	TRBD2	TRBJ2-7	CASSQEIAGASYEQYF	TGTGCCAGCAGCCAAGAAATAGCGGGAGCCTCCTACGAGCAGTACTTC
TRBV25-1	-	-	TRBJ1-2	CASSERQAEFPRYGYTF	TGTGCCAGCAGTGAACGACAGGCAGAATTTCCTAGGTATGGCTACACCTTC
TRBV5-1	-	-	TRBJ2-7	CAISFDSYEQYF	TGCGCCATCAGCTTCGACAGCTACGAGCAGTACTTC
TRBV4-3	-	-	TRBJ2-3	CASSQGPSDTQYF	TGCGCCAGCAGCCAAGGTCCCTCAGATACGCAGTATTTT
TRBV18	many	-	TRBJ1-1	CASSRAENTEAFF	TGTGCCAGCTCACGGGCAGAAAACACTGAAGCTTTCTTT
TRBV12-3/TRBV12-4	many	TRBD1	TRBJ2-3	CASSPEGASSTDTQYF	TGTGCCAGCAGCCCCGAGGGGGCCTCTAGCACAGATACGCAGTATTTT
TRBV3-1	few	-	TRBJ1-1	CASSPSSVITEAFF	TGTGCCAGCAGCCCCAGCTCGGTGATCACTGAAGCTTTCTTT
TRBV5-6	few	-	TRBJ2-2	CASSLFQGMGPGELFF	TGTGCCAGCAGCTTGTTTCAGGGAATGGGCCCCGGGGAGCTGTTTTTT
TRBV20-1	-	-	TRBJ1-4	CSARDPGHSEKLFF	TGCAGTGCTAGAGATCCGGGACACTCCGAAAAACTGTTTTTT
TRBV6-1	few	TRBD1	TRBJ2-7	CASRSGTGTYEQYF	TGTGCCAGCAGATCCGGGACAGGGACCTACGAGCAGTACTTC
TRBV6-1	many	-	TRBJ1-2	CASSRGWGYGYTF	TGTGCCAGCAGTCGTGGCTGGGGATATGGCTACACCTTC
TRBV29-1	-	TRBD1	TRBJ2-1	CSFGTGLNEQFF	TGCAGCTTTGGGACAGGGCTCAATGAGCAGTTCTTC